Following are 26 T cell receptor beta chains from one sample sequenced in a study of T cell responses to AZD1222 COVID-19 vaccine. Using immunoSEQ multiplex PCR, the repertoire was profiled, and TCRdb retains in-frame clones only, with some absent. Among roughly 77,000 clones listed, about 90% were seen once. Material: peripheral blood, obtained on day 0 of MenACWY control vaccination. These TCRs come from an adult in good health.

J is TRBJ1-2 and V is TRBV12-3 or TRBV12-4; D not certain. This CDR3 comprises 12 residues. V lost 2 bases to trimming and J lost 5 bases, with 6 bases between them. The CDR3 DNA reads as TGTGCCAGCAGTTTAAGTCCATATGGCTACACCTTC. Residues: CASSLSPYGYTF.

This chain uses TRBV5-1 with TRBJ2-2, with a tentative D call TRBD2 (6 bases). The CDR3 has 17 amino acids. From germline, CDR1 is SGHRS and CDR2 YFSETQ. Trimming shortened V by 2 bases and J by 1 base, and 15 bases separated the two germline ends. The DNA for the CDR3 is TGCGCCAGCAGCTTCCCCGGGGGAACAGAGAACACCGGGGAGCTGTTTTTT. Encoded protein: CASSFPGGTENTGELFF.

The gene calls are TRBV2 and TRBJ2-2; D possibly corresponds to TRBD2 (5 bases). Germline V lookup: CDR1 SNHLY, CDR2 FYNNEI. The CDR3 is 15 residues long. V lost 3 bases to trimming and J lost 0 bases, with 8 bases between them. The CDR3 sequence: CASSDGSANTGELFF. Here the CDR3 DNA reads TGTGCCAGCAGTGATGGTAGCGCGAACACCGGGGAGCTGTTTTTT.

The DNA of the CDR3 is TGTGCCAGCTCACCCTCGGGAGGTCGTAACCAAGAGACCCAGTACTTC. Translated: CASSPSGGRNQETQYF. The rearrangement links TRBV18 to TRBJ2-5; 7 bases map to TRBD2. Germline V gives CDR1 KGHSH, CDR2 LQKENI. V lost 3 bases, J lost 0 bases, and 7 bases stayed unmatched. CDR3 size: 16 residues. Full variable domain (outside the CDR3, taken from reference TRBV18 and TRBJ2-5): NAGVMQNPRHLVRRRGQEARLRCSPMKGHSHVYWYRQLPEEGLKFMVYLQKENIIDESGMPKERFSAEFPKEGPSILRIQQVVRGDSAAYFCASSPSGGRNQETQYFGPGTRLLVL.

The chain carries TRBV18 and TRBJ2-3; D not resolved. The CDR3 covers 15 residues. Trimming left V 1 base short and J 0 bases short, with 8 bases between. Per the germline V gene, CDR1 is KGHSH and CDR2 is LQKENI. For the CDR3, the DNA is TGTGCCAGCTCACCACGGGCGACTAGCACAGATACGCAGTATTTT. Translating it yields CASSPRATSTDTQYF.

The chain links TRBV2 to TRBJ2-4; the D gene is possibly TRBD1 (6 bases). The CDR3 is made up of 13 amino acids. Germline CDR1 and CDR2: SNHLY and FYNNEI. The V end lost 7 bases, the J end lost 3 bases, and 10 bases lay between the germline ends. CDR3 coding DNA: TGTGCCAGCATGGACAGTAACAAAAACATTCAGTACTTC. Translated, it gives CASMDSNKNIQYF. Full variable domain (rest looked up from reference TRBV2 and TRBJ2-4): EPEVTQTPSHQVTQMGQEVILRCVPISNHLYFYWYRQILGQKVEFLVSFYNNEISEKSEIFDDQFSVERPDGSNFTLKIRSTKLEDSAMYFCASMDSNKNIQYFGAGTRLSVL.

The chain has TRBV19 and TRBJ2-4, with D perhaps matching TRBD1 (5 bases). This CDR3 comprises 15 residues. Germline V lookup: CDR1 LNHDA, CDR2 SQIVND (reference sequence). The V end lost 5 bases, the J end lost 0 bases, and 11 bases lay between the germline ends. As DNA, the CDR3 is TGTGCCAGTAGTCCACAGGTTCTAGCCAAAAACATTCAGTACTTC. Encoded protein: CASSPQVLAKNIQYF.

The chain recombines TRBV7-2 with TRBJ1-2; D call uncertain. V lost 6 bases and J lost 5, with 16 bases in between. Germline V gene lookup returns CDR1 SGHTA and CDR2 FQGNSA. This CDR3 contains 14 residues. CDR3 sequence (DNA): TGTGCCAGCAGGCCGCCCCCCTCTTTGTATGGCTACACCTTC. Protein: CASRPPPSLYGYTF.

The V gene is TRBV30, the J gene TRBJ2-1, with 9 bases that match TRBD2. Looked up from germline, CDR1 is GTSNPN and CDR2 is SVGIG (reference sequence). V lost 0 bases, J lost 6 bases, and 3 bases stayed unmatched. The CDR3 loop spans 14 amino acids. In DNA form, the CDR3 reads TGTGCCTGGAGTGTAGCGGGGGGTCCCAATGAGCAGTTCTTC. Residues: CAWSVAGGPNEQFF. Full variable domain (rest looked up from reference TRBV30 and TRBJ2-1): SQTIHQWPATLVQPVGSPLSLECTVEGTSNPNLYWYRQAAGRGLQLLFYSVGIGQISSEVPQNLSASRPQDRQFILSSKKLLLSDSGFYLCAWSVAGGPNEQFFGPGTRLTVL.

The chain joins TRBV19 to TRBJ2-1; TRBD2 agrees at 8 bases. V trimming: 3 bases; J trimming: 14 bases; junction bases outside the gene matches: 12. CDR3 size: 14 residues. Germline V gives CDR1 LNHDA, CDR2 SQIVND (reference sequence). CDR3 protein: CASSINSGTPGEFF. The CDR3, as DNA: TGTGCCAGTAGTATTAATAGCGGGACTCCGGGGGAGTTCTTC.

The chain employs TRBV7-2 and TRBJ2-7; D may be TRBD1 (5 bases). Germline values: CDR1 SGHTA, CDR2 FQGNSA. Trimming left V 4 bases short and J 2 bases short, with 9 bases between. This CDR3 contains 13 residues. CDR3 nucleotide sequence: TGTGCCAGCAGCTCACAGGTCGCCTACGAGCAGTACTTC. Its translation: CASSSQVAYEQYF. Filled out from reference TRBV7-2 and TRBJ2-7, the complete variable domain reads GAGVSQSPSNKVTEKGKDVELRCDPISGHTALYWYRQSLGQGLEFLIYFQGNSAPDKSGLPSDRFSAERTGGSVSTLTIQRTQQEDSAVYLCASSSQVAYEQYFGPGTRLTVT.

The V gene is TRBV12-3 or TRBV12-4, the J gene TRBJ1-6; 8 bases line up with TRBD1. The CDR3 contains 12 residues. V shed 5 bases, J shed 14 bases, and the junction held 5 bases outside the gene matches. The CDR3 DNA sequence: TGTGCCAGCAGTGCACAGGGGGAAACCCTCCACTTT. Translated: CASSAQGETLHF.

V usage is TRBV27 and J usage is TRBJ2-5; D remains unclear. Trimming removed 3 bases from V and 5 bases from J, with 4 bases in between. From germline, CDR1 is MNHEY and CDR2 SMNVEV (reference sequence). The CDR3 extends over 11 amino acids. In DNA form, the CDR3 reads TGTGCCAGCAGTTTTAAGGAGACCCAGTACTTC. Amino acids: CASSFKETQYF.

The chain employs TRBV20-1 and TRBJ2-5; D ambiguous. The CDR3 has 11 residues. With 2 bases removed from V and 5 bases from J, the gap between germline ends came to 6 bases. Per the germline V gene, CDR1 is DFQATT and CDR2 is SNEGSKA (reference sequence). The CDR3, as DNA: TGCAGTGCTAGACCCGAGGAGACCCAGTACTTC. Protein: CSARPEETQYF.

This chain connects TRBV28 to TRBJ1-1, with a possible D match to TRBD1 (5 bases). V was clipped by 6 bases and J by 6 bases, with 20 bases between them. This CDR3 has 15 residues. Per the germline V gene, CDR1 is MDHEN and CDR2 is SYDVKM. The CDR3 reads CASSAFLQGLAEAFF. The DNA of the CDR3 is TGTGCCAGCAGCGCCTTCCTTCAGGGTCTGGCTGAAGCTTTCTTT.

The chain is built from TRBV11-2 and TRBJ2-3, with TRBD1 identical over 8 bases. CDR1 SGHAT and CDR2 FQNNGV come from the germline V gene. The CDR3 covers 16 residues. Unmatched junction bases numbered 6, after V lost 3 bases and J lost 1 base. The CDR3 DNA sequence: TGTGCCAGCAGCTTCCAGACAGGGGCCCGCACAGATACGCAGTATTTT. Protein product: CASSFQTGARTDTQYF.

The rearrangement links TRBV6-5 to TRBJ1-3; D not certain. The CDR3 loop spans 12 amino acids. In germline, CDR1 is MNHEY, CDR2 SVGAGI. Trimming stripped 7 bases from V and 0 bases from J, with 4 bases between. The CDR3 loop reads CASTSSGNTIYF. CDR3 in DNA: TGTGCCAGCACGAGCTCTGGAAACACCATATATTTT.

This clone is a singleton in its sample. This sequence joins TRBV9 and TRBJ1-1; 9 bases match TRBD1. The CDR3 covers 14 residues. Trimming at V came to 4 bases and at J to 5 bases, leaving 6 bases not matched to a gene. The germline V gene encodes CDR1 SGDLS and CDR2 YYNGEE. The CDR3 sequence: CASSSEDRGTEAFF. In DNA form, the CDR3 reads TGTGCCAGCAGCTCCGAGGACAGGGGTACTGAAGCTTTCTTT. Looking up the rest from reference TRBV9 and TRBJ1-1 gives the full variable domain: DSGVTQTPKHLITATGQRVTLRCSPRSGDLSVYWYQQSLDQGLQFLIQYYNGEERAKGNILERFSAQQFPDLHSELNLSSLELGDSALYFCASSSEDRGTEAFFGQGTRLTVV.

The chain uses TRBV7-6 and TRBJ2-7; maybe TRBD1 (7 bases). Germline V gene sequence: CDR1 SGHVS, CDR2 FNYEAQ. The CDR3 contains 15 residues. V was clipped by 0 bases and J by 3 bases, with 12 bases between them. The CDR3 DNA sequence: TGTGCCAGCAGCTTAGCAGCAGGGGGGAACTACGAGCAGTACTTC. It is translated as CASSLAAGGNYEQYF.

The CDR3 protein is CSVEDEQGYEQYF. The DNA of the CDR3 is TGCAGCGTTGAAGATGAACAGGGGTACGAGCAGTACTTC. The V and J genes are TRBV29-1 and TRBJ2-7; 7 positions agree with TRBD1. This CDR3 spans 13 amino acids. Germline lookup yields CDR1 SQVTM and CDR2 ANQGSEA. V trimming: 0 bases; J trimming: 4 bases; junction bases outside the gene matches: 3.

The chain employs TRBV19 and TRBJ1-5; no clear D. The CDR3 is made up of 16 amino acids. The ends were cut back, 3 bases at V and 1 base at J, with 13 bases in the middle. CDR1 and CDR2 from the germline V gene are LNHDA and SQIVND (reference sequence). The CDR3 DNA follows: TGTGCCAGTAGTATCGATCCCGGATTAAGCAATCAGCCCCAGCATTTT. Translated: CASSIDPGLSNQPQHF.

J is TRBJ2-1 and V is TRBV20-1; the D gene is possibly TRBD2 (6 bases). Trimming removed 4 bases at V and 13 bases at J, with 11 bases between. The CDR3 sequence is 10 residues long. The germline gives CDR1 DFQATT, CDR2 SNEGSKA (reference sequence). The CDR3 DNA reads TGCAGTGCTATCTCCGGGGGTCAGTTCTTC. Translating it yields CSAISGGQFF.

This rearrangement joins TRBV7-2 to TRBJ2-3; 10 nucleotides agree with TRBD2. V shed 1 base, J shed 2 bases, and the junction held 9 bases outside the gene matches. In germline, CDR1 is SGHTA, CDR2 FQGNSA. The CDR3 runs 18 residues. This chain's CDR3 is CASSLVPSGSGDTDTQYF. CDR3 nucleotide sequence: TGTGCCAGCAGCTTAGTCCCTAGCGGGAGCGGTGACACAGATACGCAGTATTTT.

J is TRBJ1-6 and V is TRBV6-6; 7 bases map to TRBD1. The CDR3 runs 14 residues. With V trimmed by 7 bases and J by 5 bases, 5 bases remained unmatched. The V gene's germline CDR1 is MNHNY and CDR2 SVGAGI (reference sequence). In DNA form, the CDR3 reads TGTGCCAGCATGGGGGGACAGAATAATTCACCCCTCCACTTT. It codes for CASMGGQNNSPLHF.

The chain carries TRBV7-9 and TRBJ2-1; the match to TRBD2 covers 12 bases. The CDR3 loop spans 17 amino acids. The trim removed 2 bases at V and 8 bases at J, leaving 10 bases unmatched. CDR1 is SEHNR and CDR2 is FQNEAQ in the germline V gene (reference sequence). The CDR3 here is CASSLNSPSGRGDEQFF. The CDR3 DNA sequence: TGTGCCAGCAGCTTAAATTCCCCTAGCGGGAGGGGGGATGAGCAGTTCTTC.

The chain joins TRBV5-6 to TRBJ2-1; 7 bases are a match to TRBD2. The CDR3 spans 15 residues. Trimming removed 1 base from V and 4 bases from J; junction bases left unmatched: 5. CDR1 is SGHDT and CDR2 is YYEEEE in the germline V gene. CDR3 DNA sequence: TGTGCCAGCAGCTTGTTCCTAGCGGATTACAATGAGCAGTTCTTC. This encodes CASSLFLADYNEQFF.